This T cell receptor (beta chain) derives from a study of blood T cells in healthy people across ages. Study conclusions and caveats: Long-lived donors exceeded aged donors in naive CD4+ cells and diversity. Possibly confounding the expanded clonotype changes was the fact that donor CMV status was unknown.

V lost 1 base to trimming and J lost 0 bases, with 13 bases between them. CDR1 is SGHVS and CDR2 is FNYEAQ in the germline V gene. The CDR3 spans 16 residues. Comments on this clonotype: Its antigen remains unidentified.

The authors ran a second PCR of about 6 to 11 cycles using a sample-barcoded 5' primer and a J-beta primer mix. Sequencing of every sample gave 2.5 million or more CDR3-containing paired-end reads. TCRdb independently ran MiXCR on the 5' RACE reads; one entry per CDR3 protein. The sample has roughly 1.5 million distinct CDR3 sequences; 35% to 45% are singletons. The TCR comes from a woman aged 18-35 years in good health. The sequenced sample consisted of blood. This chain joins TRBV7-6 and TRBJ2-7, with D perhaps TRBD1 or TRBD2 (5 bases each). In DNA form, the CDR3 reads TGTGCCAGCAGCTTAGGGGACCAGACCCCCTCCTACGAGCAGTACTTC. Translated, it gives CASSLGDQTPSYEQYF.